A single sample gave rise to the 8 T cell receptor beta chains below, sequenced in a study of blood T cell repertoires in COVID-19. Only in-frame clones appear in the TCRdb table, and some are missing; sequencing was by immunoSEQ multiplex PCR. The table has about 120,000 clones, under 80% seen once. The sequencing sample was made of peripheral blood. The origin of the receptors is a man aged 65 to 79 with acute or convalescent COVID-19.

About this clone itself: The sample holds other DNA sequences that translate to the same CDR3. The genes are TRBV27 and TRBJ1-2, with a tentative D call TRBD1 (5 bases). This CDR3 has 14 residues. CDR1 MNHEY and CDR2 SMNVEV come from the germline V gene (reference sequence). The germline V and J ends were trimmed by 0 bases and 5 bases, with 10 bases remaining between them. The CDR3 region is CASSLSGQGYGYTF. The CDR3, as DNA: TGTGCCAGCAGTTTATCGGGGCAGGGATATGGCTACACCTTC.

The chain has TRBV7-2 and TRBJ1-1; D remains unclear. The CDR3 extends over 15 amino acids. The germline gives CDR1 SGHTA, CDR2 FQGNSA. V was trimmed by 8 bases and J by 6 bases, leaving 22 bases between them. The chain's CDR3 is CASGTQVLPSSEAFF. The CDR3 nucleotides are TGTGCCAGCGGAACCCAGGTACTTCCTAGCTCTGAAGCTTTCTTT.

The chain uses TRBV10-3 and TRBJ2-3; 9 bases agree with TRBD1. Germline V CDR1 and CDR2: ENHRY, SYGVKD. The CDR3 is 16 amino acids. The ends lost 6 bases at V and 0 bases at J; junction bases unmatched: 7. CDR3 protein: CAISLQGAASTDTQYF. CDR3 nucleotides: TGTGCCATCAGCCTACAGGGGGCCGCGAGCACAGATACGCAGTATTTT.

The gene calls are TRBV4-3 and TRBJ1-2; 8 bases line up with TRBD1. The junction had 2 bases not matched to a gene; V was cut back by 4 bases and J by 4 bases. Germline V gives CDR1 LGHNA, CDR2 YSLEER. The CDR3 loop spans 13 amino acids. CDR3 coding DNA: TGCGCCAGCAGCCCCGGACAGGGCTATGGCTACACCTTC. Protein sequence: CASSPGQGYGYTF.

This clone was picked up a small number of times. This chain links TRBV4-3 with TRBJ1-4; possible D gene TRBD1, 5 bases. Germline values: CDR1 LGHNA, CDR2 YSLEER. The CDR3 covers 16 residues. V lost 0 bases to trimming and J lost 10 bases, with 18 bases between them. This chain's CDR3 is CASSQELARVSAKLFF. The DNA for the CDR3 is TGCGCCAGCAGCCAAGAGTTGGCCAGGGTGTCGGCAAAACTGTTTTTT.

This sequence joins TRBV3-1 (or the pseudogene TRBV3-2) and TRBJ1-2; 7 positions agree with TRBD1. The CDR3 is 14 residues long. Germline values: CDR1 LGHDT, CDR2 YNNKEL (reference sequence). J lost 1 base, V lost 6 bases, and 5 bases had no gene match. DNA of the CDR3: TGTGCCAGCAGTCCGGGACAGTTTAACTATGGCTACACCTTC. This encodes CASSPGQFNYGYTF.

The J gene is TRBJ1-5, the V gene TRBV27; D gene ambiguous. Trimming removed 1 base from V and 0 bases from J, with 16 bases in between. The CDR3 covers 18 residues. CDR1 is MNHEY and CDR2 is SMNVEV in the germline V gene (reference sequence). CDR3 DNA: TGTGCCAGCAGTTTATGGGCAGGCCGGGATTATAGCAATCAGCCCCAGCATTTT. Its protein product is CASSLWAGRDYSNQPQHF.

The DNA of the CDR3 is TGCGCCAGCAGCCAAAGTGTCGCGGGTACGCAGTATTTT. It encodes CASSQSVAGTQYF. The genes are TRBV4-3 and TRBJ2-3; TRBD2 might be the D (5 bases). The ends were cut back, 2 bases at V and 8 bases at J, with 11 bases in the middle. Germline lookup yields CDR1 LGHNA and CDR2 YSLEER. This CDR3 spans 13 amino acids.